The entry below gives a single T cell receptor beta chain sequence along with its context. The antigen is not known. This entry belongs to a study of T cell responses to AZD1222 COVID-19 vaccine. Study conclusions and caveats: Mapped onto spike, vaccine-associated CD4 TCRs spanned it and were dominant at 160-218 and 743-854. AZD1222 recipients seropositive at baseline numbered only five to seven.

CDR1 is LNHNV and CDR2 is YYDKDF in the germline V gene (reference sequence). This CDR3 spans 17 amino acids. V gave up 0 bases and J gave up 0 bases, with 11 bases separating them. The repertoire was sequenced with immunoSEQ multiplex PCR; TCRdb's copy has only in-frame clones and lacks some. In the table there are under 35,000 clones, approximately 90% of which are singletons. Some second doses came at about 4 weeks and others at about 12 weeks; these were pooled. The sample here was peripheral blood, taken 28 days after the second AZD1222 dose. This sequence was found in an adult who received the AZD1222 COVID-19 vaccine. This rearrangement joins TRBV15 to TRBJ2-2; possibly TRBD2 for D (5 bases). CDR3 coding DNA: TGTGCCACCAGCAGAGATGGGTCGGGAACGAACACCGGGGAGCTGTTTTTT. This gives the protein CATSRDGSGTNTGELFF.